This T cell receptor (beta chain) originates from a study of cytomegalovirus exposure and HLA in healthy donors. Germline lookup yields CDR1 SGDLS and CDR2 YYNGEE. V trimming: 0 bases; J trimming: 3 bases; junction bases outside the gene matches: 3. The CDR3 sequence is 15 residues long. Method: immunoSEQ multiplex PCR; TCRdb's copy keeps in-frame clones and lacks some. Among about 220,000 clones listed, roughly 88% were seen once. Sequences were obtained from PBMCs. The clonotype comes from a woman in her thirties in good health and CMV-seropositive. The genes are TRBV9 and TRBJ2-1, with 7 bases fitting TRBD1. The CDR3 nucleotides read TGTGCCAGCAGCGTAGGCTACAGGGGCTACAATGAGCAGTTCTTC. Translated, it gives CASSVGYRGYNEQFF.